This record looks at one TCR beta chain sequence and its context. The target of this receptor is not known. No quality values exist for individual bases; no much larger clone is one base distant. Library construction relied on the immunoSEQ multiplex PCR assay. For the multiplex PCR, a mixture combining 60 forward primers for TCR Vbeta segments and 13 reverse primers for TCR Jbeta segments was used. A multiplex PCR assay on genomic DNA amplified the CDR3 region of rearranged TCR beta genes. The amplified TCR beta libraries were sequenced on the Illumina HiSeq System as 87-base-pair reads. The study's own analysis went as follows. Across the 670 or so repertoires, a later analysis counted 80 million or so unique TCR beta chains, approximately 10 million of which were shared by at least two donors. To remove PCR and sequencing errors, raw reads were error-corrected and collapsed into unique sequences using a nearest-neighbor algorithm that merged closely related sequences. V, D and J gene segments were assigned by aligning CDR3 sequences to IMGT reference sequences. For a sequence to be retained, at least a six-nucleotide match to both a V gene segment and a J gene segment was required. Rearrangements were called productive when the CDR3 lacked stop codons and stayed in frame with V and J; all others were non-productive. CDR3 was defined by IMGT convention, running from the second conserved V-encoded cysteine to the conserved J-encoded phenylalanine. The earlier analysis of about 640 of the donors excluded any sequence lacking an unambiguous match to a single V gene segment. In an earlier analysis of 450 to 700 of the donors, V segments were called functional above 56.7% productive rearrangements and were called segregating when the between-donor standard deviation exceeded 5%. A statistical classification framework was developed to diagnose cytomegalovirus status using the catalog of TCR beta chain sequences. In a later analysis, V and J genes were assigned by comparing TCR nucleotide sequences against IMGT/GENE-DB human TR gene sequences. In a later analysis, CDR3 sequences and most-parsimonious VDJ recombination scenarios were assigned using the TCRdist pipeline. In a later analysis, each TCR beta chain was defined by its CDR3 amino acid sequence together with its V-gene family, and reads lacking a unique V-gene family were excluded. As a way to deal with suspected cross-contamination and a sequencing artifact, a later analysis dropped under 600 nucleotide sequences that were highly shared and had low generation probability. For each public chain, a later analysis derived a clonal expansion index from normalized ranks of inferred template counts within each repertoire. A later analysis computed generation probabilities with a VDJ recombination model fitted to out-of-frame rearrangements, and checked the results against IGoR. Hypergeometric tests were used in a later analysis to score TCR-TCR, TCR-HLA and TCR-CMV co-occurrence, with a repertoire-size bias correction applied to the TCR pairs. In a later analysis, false discovery rates were estimated by permuting HLA or CMV assignments 20 times. A later analysis grouped co-occurring TCRs with DBSCAN, adding TCRdist sequence similarity when clustering within HLA-allele-positive subsets. Co-occurrence clustering excluded repertoires with fewer than 30,000 or more than 120,000 public chains, plus five with anomalous nucleotide sharing. TCRdb limited this immuneACCESS table to in-frame rearrangements with V and J called. A share of clones is missing; checked studies link under half to unresolved V genes, and the rest is unexplained. The V and J calls and clone size are taken from that table; D and trimming were inferred from the DNA. This sample has fewer than 200,000 clones in its table, and around four fifths of those were observed once. Approximately 2% of the sample is taken by the ten largest.

The sample belongs to a study of cytomegalovirus exposure and HLA in healthy donors (TCRdb year 2017). Study-wide context: An earlier analysis of fewer than 750 of the donors reported around 280 Gb of sequence data and 117 million unique TCR beta sequences obtained from about 179 million T cells. Donor age, sex, ethnicity and CMV serostatus were collected together with the repertoire data. In a later genetic analysis, genome-wide SNP genotypes for 398 of the 666 donors were used, and that subset was treated as a discovery cohort. An early release that covered several hundred HLA-typed donors contained 250 to 350 gigabases of sequencing data and 85 million to 100 million unique TCR sequences. A later analysis re-analyzed previously published TCR beta repertoires from roughly 600 donors and added high-resolution HLA genotyping to study TCR occurrence patterns. The study combined high-throughput TCR immunosequencing, statistical association of individual TCRs with disease status, and machine learning to predict cytomegalovirus infection status. On average, 235,054 unique TCR beta nucleotide sequences were sequenced per donor among roughly 430 genotyped donors of the cohort, with 15% to 20% of those sequences being non-productive. The later analysis used no new phenotypic data to find candidate immune exposures, relying instead on TCR beta sequences and their occurrence across donors. Roughly 5 DR-DQ haplotypes were handled as single units for association and clustering, since linkage in the cohort was strong. The study aimed to test whether signatures of past pathogen exposure could be identified by cataloging public T cell receptors. In addition to the first cohort of 650 to 800 subjects, a separate validation cohort of around 110 different subjects was used. The T cell repertoires of 666 subjects were profiled by immunosequencing and related to cytomegalovirus serostatus. Among the roughly 370 genotyped donors, approximately 77% belonged to the genetic ancestry cluster associated with self-reported Caucasian donors. HLA typing included class I and class II loci at four-digit resolution. Typing coverage differed by locus: A, B, C, DRB1 and DQB1 were typed in about 629-630 donors, DQA1 in about 500, DPA1 in roughly 590, and DPB1 in 400 to 490. An earlier analysis of around 640 of the donors used high-throughput TCR beta sequencing to judge whether each TCR beta V gene segment behaved as functional or pseudogenic. All discovery cohort repertoires had been generated on a single sequencing platform.

The cohort was made up of under 800 healthy bone marrow donors. All cohort members were sampled while nominally healthy, although unrecorded immune exposures were likely present. The donor tested CMV seronegative, placing the donor among the 350 to 400 seronegative members of the cohort. A peripheral blood sample was provided by each donor, and peripheral blood mononuclear cells were used for TCR beta sequencing. Genomic DNA was extracted from the blood cell samples with the Qiagen DNeasy Blood Extraction Kit. The paper as a whole reports these results and caveats: In a later analysis, the rate of TCR association differed among HLA loci, with DRB1 alleles having the most associated TCRs and HLA-C alleles having the fewest. This cohort had only TCR beta chains sequenced, and the lack of alpha or paired-chain data limited which features could be detected. A later analysis associated 16,951 TCR beta sequences with specific HLA alleles at a false discovery rate of 0.05. In vitro tests confirmed that a few of the cytomegalovirus-associated TCR beta chains recognize cytomegalovirus antigens. Broadly in line with IMGT annotations, most TCR beta V segments showed up in productive rearrangements about 87% or about 30% of the time in an earlier analysis of 587 of the donors. A cluster of highly shared sequence variants was judged likely to be a technical artifact of the sequencing pipeline. In the study, some 160 TCR beta chains were listed as associated with cytomegalovirus. According to a later genetic analysis, donors in an Asian-associated ancestry cluster had fewer N-insertions in productive TCRs than the roughly 700-donor mean. In a later analysis, HLA-associated TCR beta chains showed more clonal expansion and lower generation probabilities than non-associated chains that were equally common. In a later analysis, most CMV-associated TCR beta chains were found to appear HLA-restricted, with HLA associations seemingly driven largely by CMV exposure. Linkage disequilibrium might explain the correlated functional status among segregating V segments, but an unknown experimental factor could not be ruled out. Assigning TCR associations to individual alleles was difficult when HLA alleles, especially DR and DQ, strongly co-occurred. According to the authors, the approach could potentially be generalized to other disease states and immunological phenotypes. A further reported finding was that TCR beta sequences accurately predicted the HLA-A and HLA-B alleles for most subjects in the first cohort. Presence/absence analyses assumed roughly uniform sequencing depth across donors, an assumption that may not hold. Because some donors lacked HLA typing at each locus, the association tests relied only on the typed subset. Most TCR sequences were observed very rarely across donors, whereas some public TCRs were present in many individuals. Immune exposure information for the cohort was limited to CMV serostatus. The classifier was reported to diagnose cytomegalovirus status with high specificity and sensitivity in both the original and validation cohorts. V-gene and J-gene trimming of TCR beta chains was associated with a missense DCLRE1C variant in a later genetic analysis, and the association was replicated in an independent cohort. In a later analysis, several top co-occurrence clusters were reported to appear linked to parvovirus B19, influenza, CMV and Epstein-Barr virus. Seventeen rarely observed V segments, including chromosome 9 orphons, were excluded from the earlier analysis of a few hundred of the donors because counts were too low. Some IMGT-functional V segments, including TRBV6-2 and TRBV6-3, could not be told apart with the 87-base-pair reads, so those segments were excluded.

As encoded in the germline V gene (reference sequence), CDR1 is MNHNY while CDR2 is SVGAGI. The CDR3, cysteine through phenylalanine, is 13 amino acids long. The read is trimmed to its CDR3 DNA, 39 bases read in frame from base 1. The junction carries 9 bases between V and J, which are trimmed by 5 bases and 2 bases respectively. The chain employs TRBV6-6 and TRBJ1-2; the D region possibly corresponds to TRBD1 (5 bases align). The sequence was obtained from a young woman in good health and CMV-seronegative. The sample consisted of PBMCs. Here is the DNA: TGTGCCAGCAGTAAACAGGAAAACTATGGCTACACCTTC. It translates as CASSKQENYGYTF.